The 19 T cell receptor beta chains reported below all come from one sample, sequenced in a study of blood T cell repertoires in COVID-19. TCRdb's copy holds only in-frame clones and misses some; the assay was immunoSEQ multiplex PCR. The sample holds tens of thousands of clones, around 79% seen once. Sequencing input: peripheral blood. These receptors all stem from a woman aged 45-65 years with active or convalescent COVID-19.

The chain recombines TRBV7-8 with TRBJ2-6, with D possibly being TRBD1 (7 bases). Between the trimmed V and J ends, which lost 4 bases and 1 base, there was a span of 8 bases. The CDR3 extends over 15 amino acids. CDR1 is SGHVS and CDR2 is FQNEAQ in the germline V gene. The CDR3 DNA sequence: TGTGCCAGCAGCTCAGGGGGGTCTGGGGCCAACGTCCTGACTTTC. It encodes CASSSGGSGANVLTF. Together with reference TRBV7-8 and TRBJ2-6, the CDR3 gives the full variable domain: GAGVSQSPRYKVAKRGQDVALRCDPISGHVSLFWYQQALGQGPEFLTYFQNEAQLDKSGLPSDRFFAERPEGSVSTLKIQRTQQEDSAVYLCASSSGGSGANVLTFGAGSRLTVL.

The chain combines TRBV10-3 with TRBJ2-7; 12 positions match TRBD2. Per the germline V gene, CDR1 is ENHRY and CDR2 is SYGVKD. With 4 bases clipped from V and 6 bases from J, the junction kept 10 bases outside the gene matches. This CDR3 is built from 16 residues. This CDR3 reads CAISGTTSGSGGEQYF. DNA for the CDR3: TGTGCCATCAGTGGAACGACTAGCGGGAGCGGCGGCGAGCAGTACTTC.

The CDR3 sequence is CASSLEGEGYTF. CDR3 DNA sequence: TGTGCCAGCAGTTTAGAGGGGGAAGGCTACACCTTC. The J gene is TRBJ1-2, the V gene TRBV12-3 or TRBV12-4; TRBD1 is a possible D gene (6 bases). V was clipped by 1 base and J by 8 bases, with 8 bases between them. This CDR3 is 12 amino acids long.

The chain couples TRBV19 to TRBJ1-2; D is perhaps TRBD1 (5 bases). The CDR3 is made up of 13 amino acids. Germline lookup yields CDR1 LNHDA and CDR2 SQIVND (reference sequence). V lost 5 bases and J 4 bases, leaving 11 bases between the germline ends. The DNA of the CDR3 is TGTGCCAGTAGTCCCCCAGACAGCTATGGCTACACCTTC. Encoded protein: CASSPPDSYGYTF.

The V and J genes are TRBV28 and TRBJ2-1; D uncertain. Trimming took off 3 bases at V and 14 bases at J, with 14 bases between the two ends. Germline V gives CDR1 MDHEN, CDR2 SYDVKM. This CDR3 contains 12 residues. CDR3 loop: CASSLVGSSKFF. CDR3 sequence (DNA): TGTGCCAGCAGTTTGGTCGGGTCGTCGAAGTTCTTC.

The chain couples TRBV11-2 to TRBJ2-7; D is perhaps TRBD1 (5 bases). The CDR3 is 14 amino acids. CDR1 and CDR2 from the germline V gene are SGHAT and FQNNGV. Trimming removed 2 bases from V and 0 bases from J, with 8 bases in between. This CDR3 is CASSLPGFSYEQYF. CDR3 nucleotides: TGTGCCAGCAGCTTACCAGGGTTCTCCTACGAGCAGTACTTC.

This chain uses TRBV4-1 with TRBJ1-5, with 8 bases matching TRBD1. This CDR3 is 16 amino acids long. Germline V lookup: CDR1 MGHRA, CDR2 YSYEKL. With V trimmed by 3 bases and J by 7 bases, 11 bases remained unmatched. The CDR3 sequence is CASSHGQGNFAQPQHF. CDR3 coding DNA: TGCGCCAGCAGCCACGGACAGGGAAATTTTGCGCAGCCCCAGCATTTT.

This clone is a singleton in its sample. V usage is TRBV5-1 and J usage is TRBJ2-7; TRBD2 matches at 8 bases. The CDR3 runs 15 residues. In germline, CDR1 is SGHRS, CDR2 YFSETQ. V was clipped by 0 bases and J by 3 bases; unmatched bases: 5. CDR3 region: CASSLEGSGVYEQYF. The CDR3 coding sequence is TGCGCCAGCAGCTTGGAGGGTAGCGGGGTCTACGAGCAGTACTTC.

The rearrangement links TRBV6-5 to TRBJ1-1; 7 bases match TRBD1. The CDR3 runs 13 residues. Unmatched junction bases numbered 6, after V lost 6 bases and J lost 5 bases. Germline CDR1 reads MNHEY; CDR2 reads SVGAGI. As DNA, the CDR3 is TGTGCCAGCAGCCGGGACAGTGGAACTGAAGCTTTCTTT. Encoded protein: CASSRDSGTEAFF.

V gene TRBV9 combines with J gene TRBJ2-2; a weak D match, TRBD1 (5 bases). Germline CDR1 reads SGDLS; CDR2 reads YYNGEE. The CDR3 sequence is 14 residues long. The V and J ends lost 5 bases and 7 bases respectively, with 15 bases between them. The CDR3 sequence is CASSQGSRSGELFF. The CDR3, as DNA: TGTGCCAGCAGTCAGGGAAGTAGGAGCGGGGAGCTGTTTTTT.

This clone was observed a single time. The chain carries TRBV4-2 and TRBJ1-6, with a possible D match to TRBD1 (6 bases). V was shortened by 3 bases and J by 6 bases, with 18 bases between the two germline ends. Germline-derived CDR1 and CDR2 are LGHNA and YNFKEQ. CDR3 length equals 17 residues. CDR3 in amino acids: CASSQGPQGSGNSPLHF. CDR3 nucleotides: TGTGCCAGCAGCCAGGGGCCACAGGGTTCGGGTAATTCACCCCTCCACTTT.

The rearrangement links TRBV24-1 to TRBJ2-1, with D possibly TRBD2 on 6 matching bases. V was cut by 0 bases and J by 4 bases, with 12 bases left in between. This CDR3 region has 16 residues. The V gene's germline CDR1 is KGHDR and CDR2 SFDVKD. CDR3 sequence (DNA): TGTGCCACCAGTGATTTGTTACCGGGACTTTACAATGAGCAGTTCTTC. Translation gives CATSDLLPGLYNEQFF.

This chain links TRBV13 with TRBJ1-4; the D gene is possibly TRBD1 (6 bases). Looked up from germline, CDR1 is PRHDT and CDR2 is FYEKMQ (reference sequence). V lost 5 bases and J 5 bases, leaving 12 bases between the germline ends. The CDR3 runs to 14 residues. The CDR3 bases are TGTGCCAGCAGCACAGGGAGAGAGAATGAAAAACTGTTTTTT. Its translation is CASSTGRENEKLFF.

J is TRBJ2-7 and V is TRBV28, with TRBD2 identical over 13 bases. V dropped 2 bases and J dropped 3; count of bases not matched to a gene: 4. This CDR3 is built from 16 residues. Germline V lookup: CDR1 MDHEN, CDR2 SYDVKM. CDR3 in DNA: TGTGCCAGCAGTTTAGGACTAGCGGGAGTGTACTACGAGCAGTACTTC. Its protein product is CASSLGLAGVYYEQYF.

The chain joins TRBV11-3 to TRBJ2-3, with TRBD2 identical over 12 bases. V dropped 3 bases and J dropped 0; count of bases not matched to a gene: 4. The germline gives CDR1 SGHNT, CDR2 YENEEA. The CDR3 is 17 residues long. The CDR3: CASSLTSGSGSTDTQYF. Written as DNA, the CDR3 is TGTGCCAGCAGCTTGACTAGCGGGAGTGGAAGCACAGATACGCAGTATTTT.

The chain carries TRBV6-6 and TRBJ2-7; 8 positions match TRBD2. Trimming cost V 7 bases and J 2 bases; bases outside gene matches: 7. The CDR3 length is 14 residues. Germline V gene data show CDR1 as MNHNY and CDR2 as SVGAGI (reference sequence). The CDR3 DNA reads TGTGCCAGCACCGAGAGCGGGAGTGCCTACGAGCAGTACTTC. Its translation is CASTESGSAYEQYF.

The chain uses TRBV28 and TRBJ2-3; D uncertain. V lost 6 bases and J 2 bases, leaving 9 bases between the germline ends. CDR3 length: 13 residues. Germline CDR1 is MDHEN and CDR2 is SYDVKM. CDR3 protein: CASRGRHTDTQYF. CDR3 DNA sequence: TGTGCCAGCAGGGGCAGACACACAGATACGCAGTATTTT.

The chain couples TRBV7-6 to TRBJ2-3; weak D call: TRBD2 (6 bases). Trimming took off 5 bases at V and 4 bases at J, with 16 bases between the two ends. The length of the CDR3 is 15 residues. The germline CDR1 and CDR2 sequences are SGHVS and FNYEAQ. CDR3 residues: CASSPVGGESDTQYF. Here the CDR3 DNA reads TGTGCCAGCAGCCCTGTCGGCGGGGAATCAGATACGCAGTATTTT.

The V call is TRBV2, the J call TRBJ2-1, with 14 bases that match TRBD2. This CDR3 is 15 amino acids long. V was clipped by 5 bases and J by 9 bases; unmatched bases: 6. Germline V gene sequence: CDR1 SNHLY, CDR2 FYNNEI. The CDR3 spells CASSSGTSGRSEQFF. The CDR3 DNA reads TGTGCCAGCAGTTCCGGGACTAGCGGGAGAAGTGAGCAGTTCTTC.